This T cell receptor (beta chain) was recovered during a study of T cell repertoires in cytomegalovirus infection. Germline V lookup: CDR1 SGHTA, CDR2 FQGNSA. V dropped 1 base and J dropped 3; count of bases not matched to a gene: 5. The CDR3 extends over 18 amino acids. TCRdb redid the calling of the reads with MiXCR, one entry per CDR3 protein. The sample has about 890,000 distinct CDR3 sequences, less than 40% seen once; the top ten hold around an eighth. This clonotype was seen a few times. Its cognate antigen is unknown. The specimen comprised cultured CD8+ T cells from PBMCs, sampled from culture after CMV antigen stimulation. The receptor's source is a human donor in good health (CMV status not recorded). Some clones in this sample may be carry-over from other donors' samples. The rearrangement uses TRBV7-2 and TRBJ1-6, with 11 bases aligning to TRBD1. In nucleotides, the CDR3 is TGTGCCAGCAGCTTAGTAATAGGGACAGGGGGCTATAATTCACCCCTCCACTTT. It specifies CASSLVIGTGGYNSPLHF. Complete variable domain (other parts from reference TRBV7-2 and TRBJ1-6): GAGVSQSPSNKVTEKGKDVELRCDPISGHTALYWYRQSLGQGLEFLIYFQGNSAPDKSGLPSDRFSAERTGGSVSTLTIQRTQQEDSAVYLCASSLVIGTGGYNSPLHFGNGTRLTVT.